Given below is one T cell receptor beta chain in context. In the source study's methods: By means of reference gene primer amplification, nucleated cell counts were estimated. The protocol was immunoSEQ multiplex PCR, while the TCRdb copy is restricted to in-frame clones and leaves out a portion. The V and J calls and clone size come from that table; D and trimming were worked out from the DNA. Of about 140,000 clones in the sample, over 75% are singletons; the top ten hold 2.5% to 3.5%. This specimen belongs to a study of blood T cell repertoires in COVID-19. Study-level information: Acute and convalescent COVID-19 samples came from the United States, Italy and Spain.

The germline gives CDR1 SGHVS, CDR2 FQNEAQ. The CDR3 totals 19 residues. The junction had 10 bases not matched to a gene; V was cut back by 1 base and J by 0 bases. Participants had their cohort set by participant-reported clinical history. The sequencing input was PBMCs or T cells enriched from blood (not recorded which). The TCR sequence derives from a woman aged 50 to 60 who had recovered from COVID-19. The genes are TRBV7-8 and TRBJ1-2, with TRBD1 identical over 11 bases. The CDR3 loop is CASSLEGTGGIKANYGYTF. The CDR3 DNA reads TGTGCCAGCAGCTTAGAGGGGACAGGGGGAATTAAAGCTAACTATGGCTACACCTTC.